This T cell receptor (beta chain) is from a study of cytomegalovirus exposure and HLA in healthy donors. Trimming at V came to 5 bases and at J to 1 base, leaving 5 bases not matched to a gene. This CDR3 has 15 amino acids. Germline V lookup: CDR1 MNHEY, CDR2 SVGAGI. In the PCR, 60 Vbeta and 13 Jbeta primers were used. Sequencing used immunoSEQ multiplex PCR; TCRdb keeps in-frame clones, though not all of them. The sample includes some 67,000 clones. Note on this clone: The antigen is unknown.

As for the donors, each was a healthy bone marrow donor. While unrecorded immune exposures were likely, the donors were nominally healthy when sampled. Study-wide results and limits: Association of a missense DCLRE1C variant with TCR beta V- and J-gene trimming was reported in a later analysis. Later analysis suggested links between common viral pathogens and several top significant clusters.

The sample was PBMCs. This receptor was taken from a woman aged 25-40 years in good health and CMV-seronegative. This chain uses TRBV6-5 with TRBJ1-1, with 9 bases aligning to TRBD1. The CDR3 region is CASSRGTGTNTEAFF. CDR3 coding DNA: TGTGCCAGCAGTCGGGGGACAGGGACGAACACTGAAGCTTTCTTT.